The 3 T cell receptor beta chains given below trace back to one sample, sequenced in a study of blood T cell repertoires in COVID-19. TCRdb's table, derived via immunoSEQ multiplex PCR, lists solely in-frame clones and lacks some. The sample gives roughly 250,000 clones, roughly 93% of which show up once; about 2.3% is in the top ten. The material sequenced was PBMCs or T cells enriched from blood (not recorded which). Source of these receptors: a woman aged 40-49 years with acute COVID-19.

V is TRBV5-1 and J is TRBJ1-5; TRBD1 aligns across 8 bases. This CDR3 has 14 amino acids. Losses at the gene ends were 3 bases for V and 7 bases for J; bases not matched to a gene: 6. The V gene's germline CDR1 is SGHRS and CDR2 YFSETQ. This chain's CDR3 is CASSSAGGTQPQHF. CDR3 nucleotides: TGCGCCAGCAGCTCCGCAGGGGGCACCCAGCCCCAGCATTTT.

The genes are TRBV2 and TRBJ2-5; D ambiguous. V lost 3 bases and J 0 bases, leaving 11 bases between the germline ends. The CDR3 spans 15 residues. Germline V gene sequence: CDR1 SNHLY, CDR2 FYNNEI. The CDR3 loop is CASSEGLRDQETQYF. CDR3 DNA sequence: TGTGCCAGCAGTGAGGGCTTGAGAGACCAAGAGACCCAGTACTTC.

V gene TRBV27 combines with J gene TRBJ1-2; 7 nucleotides match TRBD1. Looked up from germline, CDR1 is MNHEY and CDR2 is SMNVEV (reference sequence). There are 15 residues in the CDR3. Trimming took 5 bases from V and 1 from J; bases not matched to a gene: 7. In DNA, the CDR3 is TGTGCCAGCAGTCCCCGACAGGGCCTTAACTATGGCTACACCTTC. Protein: CASSPRQGLNYGYTF.